These 26 T cell receptor beta chains came from one sample sequenced in a study of blood T cell repertoires in COVID-19. The method was immunoSEQ multiplex PCR; TCRdb's version includes in-frame clones alone and lacks a portion of them. This table has about 70,000 clones, around 86% appearing once. Sequenced sample: peripheral blood. These receptors all stem from an older woman with acute or convalescent COVID-19.

V and J are TRBV5-6 and TRBJ2-7; unclear D gene. Germline-derived CDR1 and CDR2 are SGHDT and YYEEEE. Trimming pared 0 bases from V and 6 bases from J, leaving 7 bases between. This CDR3 has 12 residues. The CDR3, as DNA: TGTGCCAGCAGCTTGGGCGCGTTCGAGCAGTACTTC. Its protein is CASSLGAFEQYF.

The chain has TRBV19 and TRBJ1-6; 9 bases agree with TRBD1. Germline V gives CDR1 LNHDA, CDR2 SQIVND (reference sequence). The J segment lost 0 bases and the V segment lost 3 bases, leaving 3 bases of the junction unmatched. The CDR3 has 17 residues. CDR3 nucleotides: TGTGCCAGTAGTATCGGACAGGGGAGCTCCTATAATTCACCCCTCCACTTT. It translates to CASSIGQGSSYNSPLHF.

The count of this clone is one. V usage is TRBV5-6 and J usage is TRBJ1-2; a possible D gene is TRBD1 (5 bases). Between the trimmed V and J ends, which lost 4 bases and 7 bases, there was a span of 14 bases. CDR1 and CDR2 (germline): SGHDT, YYEEEE. This CDR3 spans 13 amino acids. The CDR3 loop reads CASSPRRGGGYTF. DNA of the CDR3: TGTGCCAGCAGCCCACGACGGGGGGGTGGCTACACCTTC.

The chain links TRBV18 to TRBJ2-7; D gene ambiguous. Looked up from germline, CDR1 is KGHSH and CDR2 is LQKENI. V lost 5 bases and J 1 base, leaving 3 bases between the germline ends. CDR3 length equals 11 residues. Here the CDR3 reads CASSSSYEQYF. The CDR3 nucleotides read TGTGCCAGCTCATCTTCCTACGAGCAGTACTTC. The complete variable domain, with remaining parts taken from reference TRBV18 and TRBJ2-7, reads NAGVMQNPRHLVRRRGQEARLRCSPMKGHSHVYWYRQLPEEGLKFMVYLQKENIIDESGMPKERFSAEFPKEGPSILRIQQVVRGDSAAYFCASSSSYEQYFGPGTRLTVT.

This chain joins TRBV29-1 and TRBJ2-2, with 8 bases that match TRBD1. Looked up from germline, CDR1 is SQVTM and CDR2 is ANQGSEA. The CDR3 loop spans 15 amino acids. J was trimmed by 1 base and V by 5 bases; bases with no gene match: 6. The CDR3 reads CSVRGTGLNTGELFF. CDR3 coding DNA: TGCAGCGTTCGGGGGACAGGATTGAACACCGGGGAGCTGTTTTTT.

The CDR3 coding sequence is TGTGCCAGCAGTAAACCGGGACTAGCCCATCAGGAGCAGTTCTTC. Amino acid sequence: CASSKPGLAHQEQFF. V and J are TRBV6-5 and TRBJ2-1, with 9 bases lining up with TRBD2. Trimming at V came to 5 bases and at J to 10 bases, leaving 12 bases not matched to a gene. This CDR3 region has 15 residues. Looked up from germline, CDR1 is MNHEY and CDR2 is SVGAGI.

The chain carries TRBV5-1 and TRBJ2-7; 9 bases line up with TRBD2. Germline CDR1 SGHRS, CDR2 YFSETQ. V lost 4 bases and J lost 4; bases outside the gene matches: 3. The CDR3 has 13 residues. CDR3 in amino acids: CASSGGGAYEQYF. DNA for the CDR3: TGCGCCAGCAGCGGCGGGGGGGCGTACGAGCAGTACTTC. The full variable domain, with the rest looked up from reference TRBV5-1 and TRBJ2-7, is KAGVTQTPRYLIKTRGQQVTLSCSPISGHRSVSWYQQTPGQGLQFLFEYFSETQRNKGNFPGRFSGRQFSNSRSEMNVSTLELGDSALYLCASSGGGAYEQYFGPGTRLTVT.

V and J are TRBV6-1 and TRBJ2-5, with 14 positions matching TRBD2. Germline trimming cut 5 bases from V and 2 bases from J; bases unmatched to any gene: 1. Per the germline V gene, CDR1 is MNHNS and CDR2 is SASEGT. This CDR3 is 15 amino acids long. CDR3 in amino acids: CASSWTSGGQETQYF. CDR3 sequence (DNA): TGTGCCAGCAGTTGGACTAGCGGGGGGCAAGAGACCCAGTACTTC.

The chain is built from TRBV28 and TRBJ2-1; 11 nucleotides line up with TRBD2. Germline CDR1 MDHEN, CDR2 SYDVKM. Germline trimming cut 4 bases from V and 8 bases from J; bases unmatched to any gene: 7. This CDR3 is 15 amino acids long. The CDR3 bases are TGTGCCAGCAGTTCGCCTAGCGGGGGGCCCTATGAGCAGTTCTTC. It translates to CASSSPSGGPYEQFF.

The chain couples TRBV19 to TRBJ1-2, with TRBD1 matching over 8 bases. V was clipped by 3 bases and J by 10 bases; unmatched bases: 7. The CDR3 totals 13 residues. The germline CDR1 and CDR2 sequences are LNHDA and SQIVND (reference sequence). This CDR3 reads CASSMGQERDYTF. DNA for the CDR3: TGTGCCAGTAGTATGGGACAGGAAAGGGACTACACCTTC.

V gene TRBV7-6 combines with J gene TRBJ1-4; 7 nucleotides match TRBD1. V lost 5 bases, J lost 4 bases, and 7 bases stayed unmatched. Germline assignment: CDR1 SGHVS and CDR2 FNYEAQ. CDR3 length: 15 residues. CDR3 amino acids: CASSLEQGFNEKLFF. The CDR3 DNA follows: TGTGCCAGCAGCCTGGAACAGGGGTTTAATGAAAAACTGTTTTTT. Full variable domain (missing parts from reference TRBV7-6 and TRBJ1-4): GAGVSQSPRYKVTKRGQDVALRCDPISGHVSLYWYRQALGQGPEFLTYFNYEAQQDKSGLPNDRFSAERPEGSISTLTIQRTEQRDSAMYRCASSLEQGFNEKLFFGSGTQLSVL.

CDR3 bases: TGTGCCAGCACTATAGGGGTAGGAAACACCATATATTTT. Translating gives CASTIGVGNTIYF. V gene TRBV2 combines with J gene TRBJ1-3; possible D gene TRBD1, 5 bases. Germline V gene lookup returns CDR1 SNHLY and CDR2 FYNNEI. The V end was cut by 7 bases, the J end by 4 bases, with 11 bases between. The CDR3 runs to 13 residues. Together with reference TRBV2 and TRBJ1-3, the CDR3 gives the full variable domain: EPEVTQTPSHQVTQMGQEVILRCVPISNHLYFYWYRQILGQKVEFLVSFYNNEISEKSEIFDDQFSVERPDGSNFTLKIRSTKLEDSAMYFCASTIGVGNTIYFGEGSWLTVV.

This chain uses TRBV14 with TRBJ2-3, with 8 bases identical to TRBD2. CDR1 is SGHDN, CDR2 FVKESK, per germline. Trimming removed 6 bases from V and 3 bases from J; junction bases left unmatched: 5. The CDR3 totals 14 residues. This CDR3 reads CASRPGLATDTQYF. CDR3 nucleotides: TGTGCCAGCAGACCCGGACTAGCAACAGATACGCAGTATTTT.

The chain uses TRBV11-2 and TRBJ2-3; D might be TRBD2 (7 bases). Germline V lookup: CDR1 SGHAT, CDR2 FQNNGV. Deletions cut 0 bases from V and 4 bases from J, with 17 bases between. The CDR3 spans 17 residues. CDR3 protein: CASSLDRGGVFSDTQYF. The CDR3 DNA follows: TGTGCCAGCAGCTTAGATAGGGGGGGGGTATTCTCAGATACGCAGTATTTT.

The count of this clone is one. The genes are TRBV15 and TRBJ2-2, with a weak D call TRBD2 (6 bases). The CDR3 loop spans 14 amino acids. Germline V CDR1 and CDR2: LNHNV, YYDKDF (reference sequence). Trimming removed 7 bases at V and 4 bases at J, with 13 bases between. CDR3 in amino acids: CATTGLGGTGELFF. CDR3 nucleotide sequence: TGTGCCACCACGGGACTCGGGGGCACCGGGGAGCTGTTTTTT. The variable domain in full, completed from reference TRBV15 and TRBJ2-2, reads DAMVIQNPRYQVTQFGKPVTLSCSQTLNHNVMYWYQQKSSQAPKLLFHYYDKDFNNEADTPDNFQSRRPNTSFCFLDIRSPGLGDTAMYLCATTGLGGTGELFFGEGSRLTVL.

V usage is TRBV5-1 and J usage is TRBJ2-3; TRBD2 matches 7 bases. The CDR3 is 15 amino acids. J was trimmed by 0 bases and V by 5 bases; bases with no gene match: 6. CDR1 and CDR2 from the germline V gene are SGHRS and YFSETQ. The CDR3 reads CASRGGVASTDTQYF. Here the CDR3 DNA reads TGCGCCAGCAGGGGAGGGGTAGCTAGCACAGATACGCAGTATTTT.

The chain has TRBV4-1 and TRBJ1-1; tentative D call: TRBD1 (5 bases). Germline V gene data show CDR1 as MGHRA and CDR2 as YSYEKL. The ends were cut back, 4 bases at V and 3 bases at J, with 18 bases in the middle. The CDR3 sequence is 16 residues long. CDR3 sequence reads: CASSRSTAGVDTEAFF. Here the CDR3 DNA reads TGCGCCAGCAGCCGTTCTACTGCGGGGGTTGACACTGAAGCTTTCTTT.

This clone was observed a handful of times. V and J are TRBV5-4 and TRBJ1-4; 12 bases line up with TRBD1. Germline trimming cut 0 bases from V and 15 bases from J; bases unmatched to any gene: 6. CDR1 and CDR2 from the germline V gene are SGHNT and YYREEE (reference sequence). The CDR3 totals 14 residues. The CDR3, as DNA: TGTGCCAGCAGCTTGGAGGGGACAGGGGGCGCGGTGTTTTTT. Amino acids: CASSLEGTGGAVFF.

DNA of the CDR3: TGTGCCAGCAGCCTCGCACAGAGTAGCAATCAGCCCCAGCATTTT. Amino acid sequence: CASSLAQSSNQPQHF. This chain connects TRBV7-2 to TRBJ1-5; D not certain. Germline values: CDR1 SGHTA, CDR2 FQGNSA. Trimming removed 5 bases from V and 0 bases from J, with 11 bases in between. This CDR3 has 15 amino acids.

The chain carries TRBV29-1 and TRBJ2-1, with 8 nucleotides matching TRBD2. The CDR3 is 14 amino acids. Trimming cost V 2 bases and J 4 bases; bases outside gene matches: 4. Germline-derived CDR1 and CDR2 are SQVTM and ANQGSEA. The CDR3 sequence: CSVEPQRGYNEQFF. CDR3 sequence (DNA): TGCAGCGTTGAACCCCAGCGGGGGTACAATGAGCAGTTCTTC.

The chain joins TRBV5-6 to TRBJ2-1, with D tentatively TRBD2 (5 bases). Germline V lookup: CDR1 SGHDT, CDR2 YYEEEE. The CDR3 is 15 residues long. Between the trimmed V and J ends, which lost 2 bases and 10 bases, there was a span of 19 bases. CDR3 loop: CASSFTQRPWGEQFF. CDR3 coding DNA: TGTGCCAGCAGCTTCACCCAGCGGCCCTGGGGAGAGCAGTTCTTC.

The chain has TRBV18 and TRBJ1-1; 7 nucleotides match TRBD1. There are 13 residues in the CDR3. V shed 10 bases and J 2 bases; nucleotides not matched to a gene: 7. CDR1 is KGHSH and CDR2 is LQKENI in the germline V gene. CDR3 in DNA: TGTGCCAACCTGGGACAGCTTAACACTGAAGCTTTCTTT. Its translation is CANLGQLNTEAFF.

This clone was detected once. V gene TRBV7-9 combines with J gene TRBJ2-7, with a tentative D call TRBD2 (7 bases). The length of the CDR3 is 13 residues. V was trimmed by 7 bases and J by 6 bases, leaving 16 bases between them. CDR1 is SEHNR and CDR2 is FQNEAQ in the germline V gene (reference sequence). In DNA, the CDR3 is TGTGCCAGCAACTCGAGGGGGGAGGGCGAGCAGTACTTC. It is translated as CASNSRGEGEQYF.

The V and J genes are TRBV19 and TRBJ2-2; 7 positions match TRBD1. This CDR3 contains 14 residues. V dropped 9 bases and J dropped 4; count of bases not matched to a gene: 8. Germline CDR1 is LNHDA and CDR2 is SQIVND (reference sequence). For the CDR3, the DNA is TGTGCCAGCAGGGGGACCTTAGGCACCGGGGAGCTGTTTTTT. It is translated as CASRGTLGTGELFF.

This clone was picked up one time. The gene calls are TRBV5-6 and TRBJ2-3, with 8 bases identical to TRBD2. V dropped 9 bases and J dropped 4; count of bases not matched to a gene: 7. There are 13 residues in the CDR3. CDR1 and CDR2 (germline): SGHDT, YYEEEE. The CDR3 here is CATYPGGADTQYF. CDR3 in DNA: TGTGCCACCTATCCGGGGGGGGCAGATACGCAGTATTTT.

V is TRBV14 and J is TRBJ2-7, with TRBD1 identical over 10 bases. Germline loops: CDR1 SGHDN, CDR2 FVKESK. The CDR3 has 14 amino acids. Trimming took 2 bases from V and 6 from J; bases not matched to a gene: 4. The CDR3 bases are TGTGCCAGCAGCCAAAGGACAGGGGGATCCGAGCAGTACTTC. Encoded protein: CASSQRTGGSEQYF.